This T cell receptor beta chain was observed in a study of blood T cell repertoires in COVID-19 (dated by TCRdb to between 2020 and 2021). The study in broad terms: The collaborator samples originated in the United States, Italy and Spain and spanned the acute and convalescent phases of COVID-19. The material from the prospective study consisted of cDNA or gDNA derived from T cells, B-cell-depleted T cells, or PBMCs. Deeply sampled blood TCRbeta repertoires from subjects exposed to, actively infected with, or recovered from COVID-19 were included in the dataset. The repertoires were made available in a free public database intended to serve as a resource for research on the immune response to SARS-CoV-2. Samples came from the ongoing ImmuneRACE study (first 160 participants) plus 1,254 subjects from 6 global collaborators. Nearly every sample came with metadata listing a de-identified subject ID, COVID-19 status, age in years and sex. Where available, HLA class I and class II types were taken from metadata supplied by the sample provider and were not determined by assay-based typing. Beyond this particular receptor, the publication reports: The quantity of clinical and demographic metadata differed by source and by participant and was supplied without curation.

One collaborating source in Seattle enrolled patients during active infection and followed them longitudinally through the course of disease. The collaborating institutions used their own protocols to collect whole blood in K2EDTA tubes. For TCRbeta analysis, collaborator samples were shipped as frozen whole blood, as isolated PBMCs, or as DNA extracted from either sample type. TCRbeta CDR3 regions were amplified from genomic DNA by means of the immunoSEQ Assay, a bias-controlled multiplex PCR. For the original study's pipeline: Nucleated cell counts per sample were estimated from amplification of reference gene primers within the assay. To quantify the absolute abundance of each unique TCRbeta CDR3 rearrangement, sequence reads were collapsed and filtered. Productive Simpson clonality was computed per sample as the square root of Simpson's diversity index over productive rearrangements. TCRdb retrieved this table from immuneACCESS and kept in-frame rearrangements only. Not all clones are present; in checked studies, unresolved V genes account for under half, and no reason is known for the remainder. That table furnishes V, J and clone size, whereas the DNA furnished D and trimming. The sample records about 130,000 clones, approximately 81% of which are singletons. The biggest ten clones account for 4.5% to 6% of the sample.

V is cut back by 5 bases and J by 0 bases, with 5 bases in the junction unmatched. CDR1 and CDR2, per the germline V gene (reference sequence), are MNHNY and SVGAGI. The CDR3 spans 15 residues, from the cysteine through the phenylalanine. Only the CDR3 DNA stays, 45 bases, in frame from base 1. Many counts were recorded for this clone. What this receptor recognizes is not known. No much larger clone exists at a distance of one base, and base qualities are not known. The TCR comes from a man aged 80 or over with COVID-19, enrolled during active disease. Sequenced input: peripheral blood. The chain is assembled from TRBV6-6 and TRBJ2-3; 7 bases in between match TRBD2. The DNA sequence is given as TGTGCCAGCAGTCTGGGGGGGAGTAGCACAGATACGCAGTATTTT. This yields the protein CASSLGGSSTDTQYF.